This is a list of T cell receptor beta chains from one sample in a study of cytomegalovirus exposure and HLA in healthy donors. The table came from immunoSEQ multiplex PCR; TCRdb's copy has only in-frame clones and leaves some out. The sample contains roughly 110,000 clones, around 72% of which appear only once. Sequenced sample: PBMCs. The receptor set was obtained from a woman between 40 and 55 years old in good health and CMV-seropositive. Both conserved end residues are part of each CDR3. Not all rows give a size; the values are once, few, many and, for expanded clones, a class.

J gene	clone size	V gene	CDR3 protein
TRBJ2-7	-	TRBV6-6	CASRQGFLSYEQYF
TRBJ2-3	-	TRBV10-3	CATLAGDSTDTQYF
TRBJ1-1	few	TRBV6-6	CATYGRAMNTEAFF
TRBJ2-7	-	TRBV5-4	CASSPGTRIQDEQYF
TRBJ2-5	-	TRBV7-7	CASSLSGILETQYF
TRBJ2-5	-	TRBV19	CASSITGTGGRETQYF
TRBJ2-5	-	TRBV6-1	CASSVGTGGTQETQYF
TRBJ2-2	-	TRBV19	CASSMTGGEHRELFF
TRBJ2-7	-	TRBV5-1	CASSSLGRTYEQYF
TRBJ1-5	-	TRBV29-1	CSVRQVGQPQHF
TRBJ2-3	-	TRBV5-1	CASSGGTSTDTQYF